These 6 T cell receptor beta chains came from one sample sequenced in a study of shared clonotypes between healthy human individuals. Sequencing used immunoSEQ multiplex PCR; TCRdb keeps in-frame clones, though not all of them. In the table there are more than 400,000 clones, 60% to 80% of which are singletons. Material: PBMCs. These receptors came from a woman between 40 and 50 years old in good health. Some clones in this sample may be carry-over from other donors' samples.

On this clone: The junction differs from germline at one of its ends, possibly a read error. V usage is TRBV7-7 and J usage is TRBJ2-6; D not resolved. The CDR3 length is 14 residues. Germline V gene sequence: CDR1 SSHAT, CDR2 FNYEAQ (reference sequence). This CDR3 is CASSLAYGANVLTF. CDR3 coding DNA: TGTGCTAGCAGCTTAGCCTATGGGGCCAACGTCCTGACTTTC.

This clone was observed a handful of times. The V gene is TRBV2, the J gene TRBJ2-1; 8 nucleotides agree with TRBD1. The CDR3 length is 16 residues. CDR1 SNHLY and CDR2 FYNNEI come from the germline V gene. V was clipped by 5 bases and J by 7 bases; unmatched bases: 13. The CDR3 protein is CASSPDRAVRGNEQFF. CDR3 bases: TGTGCCAGCAGTCCGGACAGGGCCGTTAGGGGGAATGAGCAGTTCTTC.

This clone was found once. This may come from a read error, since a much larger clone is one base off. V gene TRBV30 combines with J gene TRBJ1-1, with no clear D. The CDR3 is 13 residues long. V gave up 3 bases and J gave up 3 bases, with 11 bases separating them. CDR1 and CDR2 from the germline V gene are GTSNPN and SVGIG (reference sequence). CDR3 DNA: TGTGCCTGGAGCGACAAGGCCTACACTGAAGCTTTCTTT. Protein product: CAWSDKAYTEAFF.

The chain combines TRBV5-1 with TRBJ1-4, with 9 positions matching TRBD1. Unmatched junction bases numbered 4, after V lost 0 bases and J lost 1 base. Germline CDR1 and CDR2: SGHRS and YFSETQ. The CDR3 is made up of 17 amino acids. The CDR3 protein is CASSLGQGVVTNEKLFF. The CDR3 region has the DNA TGCGCCAGCAGCTTGGGACAGGGGGTTGTAACTAATGAAAAACTGTTTTTT.

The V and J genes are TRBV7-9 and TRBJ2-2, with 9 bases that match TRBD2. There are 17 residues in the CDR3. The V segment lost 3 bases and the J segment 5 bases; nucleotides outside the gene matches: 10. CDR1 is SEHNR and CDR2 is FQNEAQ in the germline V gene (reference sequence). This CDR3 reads CASSFGLAGRRTGELFF. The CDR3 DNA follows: TGTGCCAGCAGCTTCGGGCTAGCGGGGCGTCGGACCGGGGAGCTGTTTTTT.

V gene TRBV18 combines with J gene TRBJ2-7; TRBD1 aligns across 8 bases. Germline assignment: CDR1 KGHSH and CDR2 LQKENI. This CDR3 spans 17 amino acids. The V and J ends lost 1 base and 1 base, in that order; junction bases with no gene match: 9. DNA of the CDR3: TGTGCCAGCTCACCACGGACAGGGAGCGATCAGTCCTACGAGCAGTACTTC. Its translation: CASSPRTGSDQSYEQYF.